This record concerns one TCR beta chain sequence. Self-reported history from a screening survey and questionnaire set each donor's cohort. This record belongs to a study of blood T cell repertoires in COVID-19. Overall study context: Acute and convalescent COVID-19 samples came from the United States, Italy and Spain. PBMCs, B-cell-depleted T cells, or T cells were the source of the cDNA or gDNA that made up the material.

Authors' data handling: Cell counts per sample came from amplifying reference gene primers. Measured with immunoSEQ multiplex PCR; TCRdb has only the in-frame clones, and not every one. Clonal size and the V and J genes are those of that table, whereas D and trimming came from the DNA. This sample yields around 200,000 clones, of which 80% to 90% are seen a single time; 10% belongs to the top ten. The germline V gene encodes CDR1 GTSNPN and CDR2 SVGIG (reference sequence). With 0 bases removed from V and 2 bases from J, the gap between germline ends came to 5 bases. The CDR3 spans 12 residues. This receptor was identified in a man aged 18 to 29 with acute COVID-19. Source material: PBMCs or T cells enriched from blood (not recorded which). The chain couples TRBV30 to TRBJ2-7; D is ambiguous. CDR3 sequence: CAWSVLTYEQYF. In DNA form, the CDR3 reads TGTGCCTGGAGTGTACTGACCTACGAGCAGTACTTC.